The present entry profiles one T cell receptor beta chain with its context. Antigen: not known. Stated treatment: oral pan-JAK inhibitor, 5-10 mg twice daily. The data belong to a study of CD8+ T cells in alopecia areata. Study-level results: The presence of one nonresponder keeps the tie between baseline CD8+ expansion and response uncertain.

Sequencing relied on a cDNA template that was reverse transcribed from extracted RNA. Measured with immunoSEQ multiplex PCR; TCRdb has only the in-frame clones, and not every one. The sample holds about 210,000 clones, around 66% seen once. The material was CD4+ T cells sorted from blood, obtained at week 4, from a patient treated with tofacitinib. The sequence was collected from a human donor with alopecia areata.

In DNA form, the CDR3 reads TGTGCCAGCAGTGCAAGGGGGGCCAGTCAGCCCCAGCATTTT. This translates into CASSARGASQPQHF. The J gene is TRBJ1-5, the V gene TRBV6-6, with D tentatively TRBD1 (6 bases). CDR1 and CDR2 from the germline V gene are MNHNY and SVGAGI (reference sequence). This CDR3 has 14 residues. Trimming stripped 5 bases from V and 6 bases from J, with 14 bases between.